The next 32 T cell receptor beta chains were all read from a single sample in a study of blood T cell repertoires in COVID-19. Clones were sequenced by immunoSEQ multiplex PCR, and TCRdb holds only the in-frame ones, with some missing. There are 30,000 to 35,000 clones in the sample; around 85% occur only once, and more than 12% lies in the top ten. The sequenced sample was peripheral blood. These receptors were taken from a human donor with acute or convalescent COVID-19. The donor label of this sample is uncertain.

The chain links TRBV11-3 to TRBJ1-1; no clear D. With 5 bases removed from V and 0 bases from J, the gap between germline ends came to 16 bases. Germline CDR1 reads SGHNT; CDR2 reads YENEEA. The CDR3 has 16 amino acids. CDR3 region: CASSPSQYRMNTEAFF. The CDR3 DNA sequence: TGTGCCAGCAGCCCCTCCCAGTACAGAATGAACACTGAAGCTTTCTTT.

This clone has just a few counts. The chain uses TRBV5-1 and TRBJ2-7; no clear D. CDR1 is SGHRS, CDR2 YFSETQ, per germline. This CDR3 has 11 amino acids. V was clipped by 7 bases and J by 0 bases, with 5 bases between them. CDR3 nucleotide sequence: TGCGCCAGCCAGGACTCCTACGAGCAGTACTTC. This sequence encodes CASQDSYEQYF.

The chain is built from TRBV2 and TRBJ2-2; tentative D call: TRBD1 (5 bases). Trimming left V 6 bases short and J 5 bases short, with 10 bases between. Germline assignment: CDR1 SNHLY and CDR2 FYNNEI. The CDR3 covers 13 residues. The CDR3 loop is CASSPPGTGELFF. In DNA, the CDR3 is TGTGCCAGCAGCCCCCCAGGGACCGGGGAGCTGTTTTTT.

The chain combines TRBV7-2 with TRBJ1-5; 7 nucleotides align to TRBD1. Germline V gene lookup returns CDR1 SGHTA and CDR2 FQGNSA. CDR3 length equals 14 residues. The ends lost 4 bases at V and 7 bases at J; junction bases unmatched: 7. The CDR3 sequence: CASSSQGQGQPQHF. The CDR3 bases are TGTGCCAGCAGCTCACAGGGGCAAGGGCAGCCCCAGCATTTT.

This rearrangement joins TRBV6-5 to TRBJ1-2; D is perhaps TRBD1 (5 bases). Germline CDR1 is MNHEY and CDR2 is SVGAGI. The CDR3 length is 13 residues. Trimming pared 7 bases from V and 4 bases from J, leaving 13 bases between. The CDR3 DNA reads TGTGCCAGCACGAACAGGCAGTCCTATGGCTACACCTTC. As protein: CASTNRQSYGYTF.

The chain is built from TRBV6-5 and TRBJ1-1; D may be TRBD1 (6 bases). The CDR3 extends over 13 amino acids. Trimming shortened V by 0 bases and J by 6 bases, and 8 bases separated the two germline ends. CDR1 MNHEY and CDR2 SVGAGI come from the germline V gene. The CDR3 DNA follows: TGTGCCAGCAGTTACTCAGCAGGGGCTGAAGCTTTCTTT. Amino acid sequence: CASSYSAGAEAFF.

The chain employs TRBV7-8 and TRBJ2-2; D perhaps matches TRBD1 (6 bases). Germline assignment: CDR1 SGHVS and CDR2 FQNEAQ. CDR3 length equals 16 residues. V was pared by 0 bases and J by 9 bases, with 17 bases between. CDR3 coding DNA: TGTGCCAGCAGCTTAGCCCAGGGGAGAATTAGCCGGGAGCTGTTTTTT. Translating gives CASSLAQGRISRELFF.

The chain links TRBV27 to TRBJ2-5; TRBD1 aligns across 9 bases. Germline CDR1 is MNHEY and CDR2 is SMNVEV (reference sequence). The CDR3 contains 15 residues. After removal of 7 bases from V and 6 bases from J, the junction contained 12 bases not matched to a gene. CDR3 nucleotides: TGTGCCAGCAAAGGACAGGGGCAAGGGGTGAAGACCCAGTACTTC. Translation gives CASKGQGQGVKTQYF.

The CDR3 nucleotides are TGTGCCACCAGCAGAGTGACAGATCCTCAGCCCCAGCATTTT. Amino acids: CATSRVTDPQPQHF. The chain links TRBV15 to TRBJ1-5; the D gene is possibly TRBD1 (5 bases). Trimming cost V 1 base and J 6 bases, with 10 bases left between them. CDR3 length: 14 residues. Germline assignment: CDR1 LNHNV and CDR2 YYDKDF (reference sequence).

The chain carries TRBV5-4 and TRBJ2-7, with 9 bases that match TRBD2. In germline, CDR1 is SGHNT, CDR2 YYREEE (reference sequence). The CDR3 length is 17 residues. The trim removed 4 bases at V and 0 bases at J, leaving 11 bases unmatched. The CDR3 DNA reads as TGTGCCAGCAGCCCGGATAGCGGGGGCTCCAGCTCCTACGAGCAGTACTTC. It encodes CASSPDSGGSSSYEQYF. The variable domain in full, completed from reference TRBV5-4 and TRBJ2-7, reads ETGVTQSPTHLIKTRGQQVTLRCSSQSGHNTVSWYQQALGQGPQFIFQYYREEENGRGNFPPRFSGLQFPNYSSELNVNALELDDSALYLCASSPDSGGSSSYEQYFGPGTRLTVT.

The chain combines TRBV7-2 with TRBJ2-1; TRBD2 matches at 11 bases. The ends lost 3 bases at V and 6 bases at J; junction bases unmatched: 16. Germline values: CDR1 SGHTA, CDR2 FQGNSA. This CDR3 region has 19 residues. The CDR3 spells CASSFRPYETSGRANEQFF. The CDR3 bases are TGTGCCAGCAGCTTCCGCCCCTACGAAACTAGCGGGAGAGCCAATGAGCAGTTCTTC.

The gene calls are TRBV2 and TRBJ1-1; 10 positions match TRBD1. V lost 2 bases and J lost 8; bases outside the gene matches: 8. The CDR3 is made up of 15 amino acids. Germline lookup yields CDR1 SNHLY and CDR2 FYNNEI. CDR3 residues: CASSESLGQGTEAFF. In nucleotides, the CDR3 is TGTGCCAGCAGTGAAAGCTTGGGACAGGGGACCGAAGCTTTCTTT. The full variable domain, with the rest looked up from reference TRBV2 and TRBJ1-1, is EPEVTQTPSHQVTQMGQEVILRCVPISNHLYFYWYRQILGQKVEFLVSFYNNEISEKSEIFDDQFSVERPDGSNFTLKIRSTKLEDSAMYFCASSESLGQGTEAFFGQGTRLTVV.

V is TRBV24-1 and J is TRBJ2-5; 12 bases map to TRBD2. J gave up 4 bases and V 4 bases, and 3 bases lay outside the gene matches. Germline loops: CDR1 KGHDR, CDR2 SFDVKD. The CDR3 sequence is 15 residues long. The CDR3 sequence is CATSEPGLAGETQYF. The CDR3 coding sequence is TGTGCCACCAGTGAACCGGGACTAGCGGGAGAGACCCAGTACTTC.

J is TRBJ1-2 and V is TRBV9; perhaps TRBD1 as D (6 bases). Germline assignment: CDR1 SGDLS and CDR2 YYNGEE. The CDR3 length is 15 residues. Trimming removed 4 bases at V and 1 base at J, with 14 bases between. The CDR3 nucleotides read TGTGCCAGCAGCTCCCGGACAGACCTTAACTATGGCTACACCTTC. The encoded protein is CASSSRTDLNYGYTF.

This chain links TRBV5-4 with TRBJ2-3; 16 nucleotides match TRBD2. V trimming: 4 bases; J trimming: 1 base; junction bases outside the gene matches: 6. From germline, CDR1 is SGHNT and CDR2 YYREEE (reference sequence). This CDR3 contains 18 residues. In nucleotides, the CDR3 is TGTGCCAGCAGCCGGGGACTAGCGGGGGGGCCCGGCACAGATACGCAGTATTTT. This encodes CASSRGLAGGPGTDTQYF.

The V and J genes are TRBV2 and TRBJ2-7; a weak D match, TRBD1 (5 bases). CDR1 and CDR2 (germline): SNHLY, FYNNEI. The length of the CDR3 is 14 residues. V was clipped by 2 bases and J by 4 bases, with 12 bases between them. In nucleotides, the CDR3 is TGTGCCAGCAGTGAAAACTACAGGTGGTACGAGCAGTACTTC. Translated, it gives CASSENYRWYEQYF.

The table lists this clone with a count of one. The chain employs TRBV28 and TRBJ1-6, with TRBD1 identical over 10 bases. The CDR3 sequence is 19 residues long. With V trimmed by 5 bases and J by 7 bases, 17 bases remained unmatched. The germline V gene has CDR1 MDHEN and CDR2 SYDVKM. The CDR3 bases are TGTGCCAGCAGTGGCCTCCCGGGGACAGGGGTTCCTTCGAATTCACCCCTCCACTTT. This sequence encodes CASSGLPGTGVPSNSPLHF.

The chain couples TRBV9 to TRBJ1-6, with 9 bases fitting TRBD1. The trim removed 4 bases at V and 9 bases at J, leaving 8 bases unmatched. This CDR3 spans 15 amino acids. In germline, CDR1 is SGDLS, CDR2 YYNGEE. CDR3 DNA sequence: TGTGCCAGCAGCCCCCGGACAGGGGAGAGTTCACCCCTCCACTTT. Protein: CASSPRTGESSPLHF.

The V gene is TRBV3-1 (or the pseudogene TRBV3-2), the J gene TRBJ2-7; perhaps TRBD2 as D (6 bases). Trimming cost V 6 bases and J 3 bases, with 15 bases left between them. The CDR3 length is 14 residues. Looked up from germline, CDR1 is LGHDT and CDR2 is YNNKEL (reference sequence). CDR3 nucleotides: TGTGCCAGCAGTAACGGCGGGGACGACTACGAGCAGTACTTC. It specifies CASSNGGDDYEQYF.

The sample holds one count of this clone. The chain is built from TRBV5-1 and TRBJ2-5; weak D call: TRBD2 (6 bases). Deletions cut 0 bases from V and 2 bases from J, with 17 bases between. The CDR3 is made up of 17 amino acids. Germline CDR1 SGHRS, CDR2 YFSETQ. This CDR3 reads CASSLVPGEGSQETQYF. The CDR3 bases are TGCGCCAGCAGCTTGGTTCCGGGGGAAGGTTCTCAAGAGACCCAGTACTTC.

The genes are TRBV12-5 and TRBJ2-1; TRBD2 agrees at 8 bases. The CDR3 sequence is 15 residues long. J lost 7 bases, V lost 2 bases, and 7 bases had no gene match. The germline V gene has CDR1 LGHNT and CDR2 FRNRAP. CDR3 DNA: TGTGCTAGTGGTTTGACGGGAGGGCCTGGTAATGAGCAGTTCTTC. Its translation: CASGLTGGPGNEQFF.

The chain carries TRBV12-3 or TRBV12-4 and TRBJ1-6; D call uncertain. V shed 6 bases and J shed 7 bases, with 10 bases lying between them. The CDR3 is 13 residues long. CDR3 coding DNA: TGTGCCAGCAGCCTAATCCTCAATTCACCCCTCCACTTT. This gives the protein CASSLILNSPLHF.

This chain links TRBV27 with TRBJ1-4; D may be TRBD1 (5 bases). Trimming removed 5 bases from V and 8 bases from J, with 18 bases in between. The CDR3 has 15 amino acids. Germline V gives CDR1 MNHEY, CDR2 SMNVEV (reference sequence). In DNA, the CDR3 is TGTGCCAGCAGTCCCTTCGGGGGTCCGGAGGAAAAACTGTTTTTT. It codes for CASSPFGGPEEKLFF.

CDR3 DNA: TGTGCCAGCAGTGAGAGAGAGATGGACACTGAAGCTTTCTTT. This sequence encodes CASSEREMDTEAFF. This chain connects TRBV6-1 to TRBJ1-1; D not certain. The ends were cut back, 3 bases at V and 3 bases at J, with 11 bases in the middle. This CDR3 is 14 amino acids long. Germline V gene sequence: CDR1 MNHNS, CDR2 SASEGT.

This clone was seen once. The chain employs TRBV4-1 and TRBJ1-1, with a weak D call TRBD1 (6 bases). CDR3 length: 15 residues. Trimming removed 4 bases at V and 11 bases at J, with 23 bases between. Germline V gives CDR1 MGHRA, CDR2 YSYEKL. The CDR3 protein is CASSLTDRTPPPAFF. The DNA of the CDR3 is TGCGCCAGCAGCCTCACCGACAGGACCCCCCCACCCGCTTTCTTT.

The CDR3, as DNA: TGTGCCAGCAGCCGAGGGGCGGGGCGGCAAGAGACCCAGTACTTC. It translates to CASSRGAGRQETQYF. The V call is TRBV11-3, the J call TRBJ2-5; D may be TRBD2 (6 bases). The V end was cut by 5 bases, the J end by 2 bases, with 15 bases between. Germline CDR1 and CDR2: SGHNT and YENEEA. This CDR3 is 15 amino acids long.

V gene TRBV10-3 combines with J gene TRBJ2-3, with TRBD2 matching over 10 bases. The trim removed 3 bases at V and 2 bases at J, leaving 11 bases unmatched. Germline CDR1 ENHRY, CDR2 SYGVKD. This CDR3 is built from 18 residues. DNA for the CDR3: TGTGCCATCAGTGAAATGCAGCGGACTAGCGGCCCCACAGATACGCAGTATTTT. Protein: CAISEMQRTSGPTDTQYF.

This chain joins TRBV3-1 (or the pseudogene TRBV3-2) and TRBJ1-6; D remains unclear. This CDR3 has 14 amino acids. The ends were cut back, 1 base at V and 6 bases at J, with 7 bases in the middle. Germline CDR1 and CDR2: LGHDT and YNNKEL (reference sequence). CDR3 in amino acids: CASSQVGSNSPLHF. The CDR3 region has the DNA TGTGCCAGCAGCCAAGTGGGCAGTAATTCACCCCTCCACTTT.

This chain connects TRBV6-1 to TRBJ1-4; the D gene is possibly TRBD1 (6 bases). This CDR3 region has 14 residues. V was pared by 2 bases and J by 7 bases, with 11 bases between. CDR1 MNHNS and CDR2 SASEGT come from the germline V gene. In DNA, the CDR3 is TGTGCCAGCAGTGAAAGGAGGGGGGGTGAAAAACTGTTTTTT. Protein sequence: CASSERRGGEKLFF.

The chain recombines TRBV28 with TRBJ1-6; TRBD1 aligns across 7 bases. With 3 bases clipped from V and 5 bases from J, the junction kept 4 bases outside the gene matches. Germline CDR1 and CDR2: MDHEN and SYDVKM. The CDR3 is 15 residues long. CDR3 sequence (DNA): TGTGCCAGCAGTTTCCAGGGGGTAAATAATTCACCCCTCCACTTT. Amino acid sequence: CASSFQGVNNSPLHF.

The chain carries TRBV6-4 and TRBJ2-2; perhaps TRBD2 as D (5 bases). Germline V gene sequence: CDR1 MRHNA, CDR2 SNTAGT. V gave up 5 bases and J gave up 4 bases, with 14 bases separating them. The CDR3 contains 15 residues. The CDR3 sequence is CASSSGPAGTGELFF. For the CDR3, the DNA is TGTGCCAGCAGTTCCGGACCTGCGGGCACCGGGGAGCTGTTTTTT.

The chain couples TRBV11-2 to TRBJ2-1; 8 bases are a match to TRBD2. The CDR3 totals 15 residues. Germline CDR1 and CDR2: SGHAT and FQNNGV. Trimming cost V 5 bases and J 2 bases; bases outside gene matches: 5. The CDR3 loop is CASSPREGTYNEQFF. CDR3 nucleotide sequence: TGTGCCAGCAGCCCCCGGGAGGGAACCTACAATGAGCAGTTCTTC.